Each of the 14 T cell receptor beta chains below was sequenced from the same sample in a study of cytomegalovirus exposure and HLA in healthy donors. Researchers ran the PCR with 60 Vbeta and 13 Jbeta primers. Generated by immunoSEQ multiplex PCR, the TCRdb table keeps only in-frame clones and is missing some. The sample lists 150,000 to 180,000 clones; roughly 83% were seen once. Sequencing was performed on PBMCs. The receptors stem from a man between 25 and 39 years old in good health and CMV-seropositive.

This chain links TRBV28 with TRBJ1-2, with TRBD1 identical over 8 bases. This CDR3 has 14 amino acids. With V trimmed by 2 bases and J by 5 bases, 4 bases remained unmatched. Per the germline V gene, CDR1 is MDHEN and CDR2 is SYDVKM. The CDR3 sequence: CASSLGTGEYGYTF. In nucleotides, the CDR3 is TGTGCCAGCAGTTTAGGGACAGGAGAATATGGCTACACCTTC.

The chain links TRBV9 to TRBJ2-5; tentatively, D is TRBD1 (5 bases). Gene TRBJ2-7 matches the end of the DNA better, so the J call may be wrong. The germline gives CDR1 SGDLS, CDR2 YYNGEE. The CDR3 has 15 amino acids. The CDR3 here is CASSVGSPGHYEQYF. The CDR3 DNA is TGTGCCAGCAGCGTAGGGTCCCCAGGGCACTACGAGCAGTACTTC.

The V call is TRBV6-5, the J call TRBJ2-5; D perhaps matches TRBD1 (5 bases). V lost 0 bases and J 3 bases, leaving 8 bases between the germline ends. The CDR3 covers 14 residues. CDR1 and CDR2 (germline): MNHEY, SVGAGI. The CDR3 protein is CASSYSTDKETQYF. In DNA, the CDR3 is TGTGCCAGCAGTTACTCGACAGATAAAGAGACCCAGTACTTC.

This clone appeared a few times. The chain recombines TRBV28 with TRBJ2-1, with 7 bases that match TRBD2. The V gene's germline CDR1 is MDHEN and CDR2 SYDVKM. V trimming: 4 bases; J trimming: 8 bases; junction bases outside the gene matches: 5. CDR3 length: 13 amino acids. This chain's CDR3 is CASSSRERDEQFF. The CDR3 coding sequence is TGTGCCAGCAGTTCGCGGGAGAGGGATGAGCAGTTCTTC.

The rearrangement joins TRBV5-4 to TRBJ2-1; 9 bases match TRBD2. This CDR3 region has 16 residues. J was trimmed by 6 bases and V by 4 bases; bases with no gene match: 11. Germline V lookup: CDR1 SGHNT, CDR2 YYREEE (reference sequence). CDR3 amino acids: CASSRTAGGGINEQFF. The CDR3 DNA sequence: TGTGCCAGCAGCCGTACAGCGGGGGGTGGGATCAATGAGCAGTTCTTC.

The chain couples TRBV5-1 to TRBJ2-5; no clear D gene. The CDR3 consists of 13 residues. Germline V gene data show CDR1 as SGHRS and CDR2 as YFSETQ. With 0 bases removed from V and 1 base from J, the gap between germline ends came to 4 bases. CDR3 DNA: TGCGCCAGCAGCTTGGACAGCCAAGAGACCCAGTACTTC. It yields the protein CASSLDSQETQYF.

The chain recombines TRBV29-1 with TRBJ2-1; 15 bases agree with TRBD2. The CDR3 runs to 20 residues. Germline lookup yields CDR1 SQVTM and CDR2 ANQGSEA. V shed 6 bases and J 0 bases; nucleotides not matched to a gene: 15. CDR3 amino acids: CSVSEAARGLAGGSYNEQFF. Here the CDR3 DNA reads TGCAGCGTGAGTGAGGCGGCCCGGGGACTAGCGGGGGGCTCCTACAATGAGCAGTTCTTC.

This CDR3 reads CASSPLAGRNNQPQHF. As DNA, the CDR3 is TGCGCCAGCAGCCCTCTGGCGGGCAGGAACAATCAGCCCCAGCATTTT. The chain has TRBV4-1 and TRBJ1-5; D is unresolved. The germline V gene encodes CDR1 MGHRA and CDR2 YSYEKL. The CDR3 consists of 16 residues. Trimming left V 4 bases short and J 3 bases short, with 16 bases between.

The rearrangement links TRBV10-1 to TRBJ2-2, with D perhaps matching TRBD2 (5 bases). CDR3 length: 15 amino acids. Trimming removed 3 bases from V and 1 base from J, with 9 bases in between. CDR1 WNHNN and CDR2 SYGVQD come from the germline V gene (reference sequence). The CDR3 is CASSDLGGNTGELFF. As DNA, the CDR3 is TGCGCCAGCAGTGATCTTGGAGGGAACACCGGGGAGCTGTTTTTT.

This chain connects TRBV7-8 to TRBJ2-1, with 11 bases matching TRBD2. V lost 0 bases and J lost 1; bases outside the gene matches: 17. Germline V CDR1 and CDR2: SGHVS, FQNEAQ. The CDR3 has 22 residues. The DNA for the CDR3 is TGTGCCAGCAGCTTAGCGGGGGGTCTTGGGCTAGCGGGAGGATGGTCCTACAATGAGCAGTTCTTC. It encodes CASSLAGGLGLAGGWSYNEQFF. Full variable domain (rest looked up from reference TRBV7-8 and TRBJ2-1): GAGVSQSPRYKVAKRGQDVALRCDPISGHVSLFWYQQALGQGPEFLTYFQNEAQLDKSGLPSDRFFAERPEGSVSTLKIQRTQQEDSAVYLCASSLAGGLGLAGGWSYNEQFFGPGTRLTVL.

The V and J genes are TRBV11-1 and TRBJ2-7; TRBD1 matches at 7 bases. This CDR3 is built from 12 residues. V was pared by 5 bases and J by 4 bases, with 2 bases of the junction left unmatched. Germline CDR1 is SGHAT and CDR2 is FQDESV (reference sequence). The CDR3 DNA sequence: TGTGCCAGCAGCGCGGACAGGTACGAGCAGTACTTC. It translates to CASSADRYEQYF.

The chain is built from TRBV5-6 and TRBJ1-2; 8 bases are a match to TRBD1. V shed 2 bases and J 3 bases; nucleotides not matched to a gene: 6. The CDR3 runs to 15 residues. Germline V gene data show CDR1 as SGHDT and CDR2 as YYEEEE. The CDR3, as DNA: TGTGCCAGCAGCTTACTGGGACAGGAGCACTATGGCTACACCTTC. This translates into CASSLLGQEHYGYTF.

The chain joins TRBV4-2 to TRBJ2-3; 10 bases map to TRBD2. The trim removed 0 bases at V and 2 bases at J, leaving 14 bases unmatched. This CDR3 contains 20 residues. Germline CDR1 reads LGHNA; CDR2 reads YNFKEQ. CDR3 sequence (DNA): TGTGCCAGCAGCCAAGATTATCTAGCGGGGGAGCCTATATTCACAGATACGCAGTATTTT. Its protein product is CASSQDYLAGEPIFTDTQYF.

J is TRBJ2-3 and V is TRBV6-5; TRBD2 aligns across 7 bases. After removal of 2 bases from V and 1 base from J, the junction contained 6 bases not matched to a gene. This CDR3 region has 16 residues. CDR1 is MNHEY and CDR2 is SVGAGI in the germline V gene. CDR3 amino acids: CASSYGAGDRTDTQYF. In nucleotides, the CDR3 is TGTGCCAGCAGTTACGGCGCGGGAGACCGCACAGATACGCAGTATTTT.